Listed here is a single T cell receptor (beta chain). What it binds is not known. This table comes from immunoSEQ multiplex PCR, and its TCRdb copy is limited to in-frame clones, with some not included. The table lists over 90,000 clones, roughly nine tenths of them singletons. The data belong to a study of OX40 agonist ivuxolimab in advanced cancers. Study-wide context: Patients' therapy was ivuxolimab, an antibody that acts as an agonist of OX40 (CD134). At under 85% male, the cohort had a mean age of about 60 years, ranging from about 23 to 79. Participants could have had prior anti-PD-1, anti-PD-L1 or anti-CTLA-4 therapy, and about 40% had some.

Findings of the study overall: On average, CD8+ T cells showed a greater number of expanded clones than CD4+.

Trimming removed 0 bases at V and 1 base at J, with 9 bases between. This CDR3 comprises 16 residues. The germline CDR1 and CDR2 sequences are KGHSH and LQKENI. The specimen was CD4+ or CD8+ T cells sorted from blood, collected in a trial of the OX40 agonist ivuxolimab. The rearrangement links TRBV18 to TRBJ2-2; no firm D call. The receptor comes from an adult with an advanced solid tumor such as melanoma, head and neck, liver or kidney cancer. The CDR3 nucleotides read TGTGCCAGCTCACCACCGAGTGCAGGGAACACCGGGGAGCTGTTTTTT. Protein sequence: CASSPPSAGNTGELFF.